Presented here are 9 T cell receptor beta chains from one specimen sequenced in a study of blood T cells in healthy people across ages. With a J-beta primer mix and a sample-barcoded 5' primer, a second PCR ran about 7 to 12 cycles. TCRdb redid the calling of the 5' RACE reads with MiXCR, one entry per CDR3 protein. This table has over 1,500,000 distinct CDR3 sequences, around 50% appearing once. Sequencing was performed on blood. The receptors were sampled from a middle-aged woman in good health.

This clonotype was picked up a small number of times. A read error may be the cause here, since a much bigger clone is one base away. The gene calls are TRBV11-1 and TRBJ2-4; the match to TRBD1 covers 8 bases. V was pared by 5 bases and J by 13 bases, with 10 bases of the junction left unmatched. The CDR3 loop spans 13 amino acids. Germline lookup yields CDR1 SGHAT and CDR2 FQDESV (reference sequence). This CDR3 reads CASSAGSGGVQYF. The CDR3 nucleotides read TGTGCCAGCAGCGCAGGATCAGGGGGCGTCCAGTACTTC.

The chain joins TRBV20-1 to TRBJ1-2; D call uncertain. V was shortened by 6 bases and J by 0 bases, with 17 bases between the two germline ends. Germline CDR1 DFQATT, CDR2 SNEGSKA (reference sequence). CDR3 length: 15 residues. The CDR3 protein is CSAPEYREANYGYTF. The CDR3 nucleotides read TGCAGTGCCCCAGAGTATAGGGAGGCTAACTATGGCTACACCTTC.

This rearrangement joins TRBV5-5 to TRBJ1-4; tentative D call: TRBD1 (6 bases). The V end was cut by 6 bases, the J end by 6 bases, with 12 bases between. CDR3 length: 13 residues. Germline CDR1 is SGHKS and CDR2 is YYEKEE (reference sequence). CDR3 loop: CASTYRVHEKLFF. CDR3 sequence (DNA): TGTGCCAGCACCTACAGGGTTCATGAAAAACTGTTTTTT. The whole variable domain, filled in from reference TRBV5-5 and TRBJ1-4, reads DAGVTQSPTHLIKTRGQQVTLRCSPISGHKSVSWYQQVLGQGPQFIFQYYEKEERGRGNFPDRFSARQFPNYSSELNVNALLLGDSALYLCASTYRVHEKLFFGSGTQLSVL.

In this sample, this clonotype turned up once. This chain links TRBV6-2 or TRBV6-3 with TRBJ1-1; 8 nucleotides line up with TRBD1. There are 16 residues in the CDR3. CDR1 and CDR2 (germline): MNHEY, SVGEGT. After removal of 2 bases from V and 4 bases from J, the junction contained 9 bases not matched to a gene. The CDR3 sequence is CASSYTRTGSGTEAFF. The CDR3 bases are TGTGCCAGCAGTTACACTAGGACAGGGTCGGGCACTGAAGCTTTCTTT.

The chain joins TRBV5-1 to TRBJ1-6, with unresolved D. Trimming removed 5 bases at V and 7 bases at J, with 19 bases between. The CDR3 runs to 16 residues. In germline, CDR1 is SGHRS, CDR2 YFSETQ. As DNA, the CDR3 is TGCGCCAGCAGAGTTGGAAACACAAACGGAAATTCACCCCTCCACTTT. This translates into CASRVGNTNGNSPLHF.

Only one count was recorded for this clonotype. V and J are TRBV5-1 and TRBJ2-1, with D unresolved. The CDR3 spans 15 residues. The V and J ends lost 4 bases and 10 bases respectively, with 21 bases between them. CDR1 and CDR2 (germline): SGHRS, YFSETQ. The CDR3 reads CASSGKTGPPSEQFF. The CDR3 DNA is TGCGCCAGCAGCGGAAAGACCGGGCCGCCGTCGGAGCAGTTCTTC.

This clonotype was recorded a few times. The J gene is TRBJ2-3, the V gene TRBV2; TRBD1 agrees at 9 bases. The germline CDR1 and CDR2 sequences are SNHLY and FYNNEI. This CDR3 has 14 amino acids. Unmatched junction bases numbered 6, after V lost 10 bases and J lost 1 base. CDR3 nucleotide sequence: TGTGCCAACCCAGGACAGGGGTGCACAGATACGCAGTATTTT. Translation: CANPGQGCTDTQYF.

The CDR3 nucleotides are TGTGCCACCACAGACAGGGGGCTTTACACCGGGGAGCTGTTTTTT. It specifies CATTDRGLYTGELFF. The chain is built from TRBV25-1 and TRBJ2-2; 10 nucleotides line up with TRBD1. Germline values: CDR1 MGHDK, CDR2 SYGVNS. The CDR3 spans 15 residues. Trimming cost V 10 bases and J 3 bases; bases outside gene matches: 8.

Written as DNA, the CDR3 is TGTGCCAGCAGTCCCGCCGGGGGCTCTGAAGCTTTCTTT. Protein: CASSPAGGSEAFF. The chain recombines TRBV6-5 with TRBJ1-1, with D maybe TRBD1 (6 bases). The germline V gene encodes CDR1 MNHEY and CDR2 SVGAGI. Trimming took off 5 bases at V and 6 bases at J, with 13 bases between the two ends. The CDR3 length is 13 residues.